This TCR beta chain was profiled in a study of PD-L1 blockade in urothelial cancer. Study overall: At some point between 2012 and 2014, patients got going on atezolizumab, taking 1,200 mg intravenously every 3 weeks. Prior exposure to chemotherapy in patients amounted to 0 to 3 regimens received. Timepoints chosen for blood analysis were 3 weeks (second dose) and 6 weeks after treatment start.

TCRdb's table, derived via immunoSEQ multiplex PCR, lists solely in-frame clones and lacks some. The profile covers 40,000 or so clones, with roughly 92% appearing a single time and approximately 11% taken by the ten largest. Indicated time point: pretreatment peripheral blood. Each patient supplied 1 to 8 pretreatment and on-treatment samples. CDR1 is MNHEY, CDR2 SVGAGI, per germline. The CDR3 covers 15 residues. Unmatched junction bases numbered 8, after V lost 6 bases and J lost 4 bases. This clonotype was obtained from a woman in her fifties or sixties with urothelial cancer. This chain uses TRBV6-5 with TRBJ2-5; TRBD2 matches 10 bases. Sequenced here: PBMCs, sampled around atezolizumab (anti-PD-L1) treatment. The CDR3 DNA reads TGTGCCAGCAGGGGGGGGCTAGCGGGAGCAGAGACCCAGTACTTC. Encoded protein: CASRGGLAGAETQYF.